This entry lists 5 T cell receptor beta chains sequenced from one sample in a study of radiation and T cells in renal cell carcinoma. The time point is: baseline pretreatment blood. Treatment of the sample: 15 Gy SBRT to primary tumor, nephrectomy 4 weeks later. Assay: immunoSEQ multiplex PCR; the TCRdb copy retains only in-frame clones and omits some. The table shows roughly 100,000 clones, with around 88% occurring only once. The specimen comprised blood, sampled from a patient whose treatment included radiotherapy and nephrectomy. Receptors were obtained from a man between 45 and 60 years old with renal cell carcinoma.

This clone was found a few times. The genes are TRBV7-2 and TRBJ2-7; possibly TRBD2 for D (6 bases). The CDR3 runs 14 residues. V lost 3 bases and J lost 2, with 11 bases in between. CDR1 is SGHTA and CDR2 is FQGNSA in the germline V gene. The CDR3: CASSFQEGPYEQYF. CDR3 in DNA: TGTGCCAGCAGCTTTCAGGAGGGTCCCTACGAGCAGTACTTC.

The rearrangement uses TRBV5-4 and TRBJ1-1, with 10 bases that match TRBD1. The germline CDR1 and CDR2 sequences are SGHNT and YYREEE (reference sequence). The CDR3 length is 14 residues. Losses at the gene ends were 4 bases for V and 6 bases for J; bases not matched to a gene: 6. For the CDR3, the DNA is TGTGCCAGCAGCCTTGGACAGGGGGTCTCTGAAGCTTTCTTT. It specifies CASSLGQGVSEAFF. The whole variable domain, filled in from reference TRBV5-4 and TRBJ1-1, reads ETGVTQSPTHLIKTRGQQVTLRCSSQSGHNTVSWYQQALGQGPQFIFQYYREEENGRGNFPPRFSGLQFPNYSSELNVNALELDDSALYLCASSLGQGVSEAFFGQGTRLTVV.

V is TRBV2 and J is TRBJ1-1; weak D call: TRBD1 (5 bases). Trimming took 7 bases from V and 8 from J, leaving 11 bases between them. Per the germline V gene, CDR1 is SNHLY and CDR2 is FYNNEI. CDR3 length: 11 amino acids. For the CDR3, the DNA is TGTGCCAGCAAGCCGGGACGGGAAGCTTTCTTT. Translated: CASKPGREAFF.

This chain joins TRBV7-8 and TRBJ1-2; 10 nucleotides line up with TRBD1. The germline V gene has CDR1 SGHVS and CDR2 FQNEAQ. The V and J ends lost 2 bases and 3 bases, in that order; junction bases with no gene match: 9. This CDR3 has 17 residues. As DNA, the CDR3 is TGTGCCAGCAGCTTAATGACAGGGGGCGCGGCGGACTATGGCTACACCTTC. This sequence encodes CASSLMTGGAADYGYTF.

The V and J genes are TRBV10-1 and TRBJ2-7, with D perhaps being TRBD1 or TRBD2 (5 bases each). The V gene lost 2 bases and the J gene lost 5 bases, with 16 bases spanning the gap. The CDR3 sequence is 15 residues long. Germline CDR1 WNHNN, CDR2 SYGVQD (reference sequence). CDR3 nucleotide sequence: TGCGCCAGCAGTGAGCCGGGACGCTCCCTCCACGAGCAGTACTTC. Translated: CASSEPGRSLHEQYF.